A selection of T cell receptor beta chains follows, all from one sample in a study of T cells after yellow fever vaccination. TCRdb passed the 5' RACE reads through MiXCR, listing each CDR3 protein once. The sample holds 360,000 or so distinct CDR3 sequences, 9.5% to 13% seen once. Sequencing was performed on PBMCs, taken on the day of the first yellow fever vaccination. These receptors all stem from a man younger than 35 who received the YFV17D yellow fever vaccine. Each CDR3 is given with its conserved first and last residue. Each record gives: CDR3 protein, CDR3 DNA, D gene, clone size, J gene, V gene. A D gene is named only where the DNA matches it firmly. Not all rows give a size; the values are once, few, many and, for expanded clones, a class.

CASSLMDRALEAFF | TGTGCCAGCAGCCTCATGGACAGGGCCCTTGAAGCTTTCTTT | TRBD1 | few | TRBJ1-1 | TRBV6-1
CASHKAGASGETQYF | TGTGCCAGCCATAAAGCGGGGGCTTCTGGGGAGACCCAGTACTTC | TRBD2 | few | TRBJ2-5 | TRBV27
CASSRQGIASNYGYTF | TGTGCCAGCAGCCGACAGGGCATAGCCTCTAACTATGGCTACACCTTC | TRBD1 | few | TRBJ1-2 | TRBV6-2/TRBV6-3
CASSWPDSYEQYF | TGTGCCAGTAGTTGGCCGGACTCCTACGAGCAGTACTTC | . | . | TRBJ2-7 | TRBV19
CASSQYLGVGQPQHF | TGTGCCAGCAGCCAATATCTAGGGGTAGGCCAGCCCCAGCATTTT | . | . | TRBJ1-5 | TRBV3-1
CASSFLGVKGSQPQHF | TGTGCCAGCAGCTTCTTAGGGGTTAAGGGGAGTCAGCCCCAGCATTTT | . | . | TRBJ1-5 | TRBV7-2
CASSRDRGLGGYTF | TGTGCCAGCAGCCGGGACAGGGGGCTGGGTGGCTACACCTTC | TRBD1 | . | TRBJ1-2 | TRBV7-9
CASSFSPDEQFF | TGTGCCAGCAGCTTCTCCCCGGATGAGCAGTTCTTC | . | few | TRBJ2-1 | TRBV5-4
CASREDGTHDEQFF | TGTGCCAGCAGGGAGGACGGGACTCACGATGAGCAGTTCTTC | . | . | TRBJ2-1 | TRBV12-3/TRBV12-4
CATSYQGRAFF | TGTGCCACCAGTTACCAGGGTCGCGCTTTCTTT | . | many | TRBJ1-1 | TRBV24-1
CASNKLDRDTGELFF | TGTGCCAGCAACAAACTCGACAGGGACACCGGGGAGCTGTTTTTT | TRBD1 | . | TRBJ2-2 | TRBV5-4
CASSIDPGRRNEQFF | TGTGCCAGTAGTATAGATCCGGGACGGAGGAATGAGCAGTTCTTC | . | . | TRBJ2-1 | TRBV19
CASSLDSFGYTF | TGTGCCAGCAGCTTAGATTCCTTTGGCTACACCTTC | . | . | TRBJ1-2 | TRBV7-2
CASSQAWQGLADTQYF | TGTGCCAGCAGCCAAGCGTGGCAGGGATTAGCAGATACGCAGTATTTT | . | many | TRBJ2-3 | TRBV4-2
CAISESGAGGLAGANVLTF | TGTGCCATCAGTGAGTCTGGAGCAGGGGGTCTAGCTGGGGCCAACGTCCTGACTTTC | TRBD1 | few | TRBJ2-6 | TRBV10-3
CASSPGTAYYGYTF | TGTGCCAGCAGCCCCGGGACGGCTTACTATGGCTACACCTTC | . | few | TRBJ1-2 | TRBV5-6
CAISEQGSDSYNEQFF | TGTGCCATCAGTGAGCAGGGGTCCGACTCCTACAATGAGCAGTTCTTC | . | . | TRBJ2-1 | TRBV10-3
CASSLRSGFYNEQFF | TGTGCCAGCAGTCTCAGATCAGGGTTCTACAATGAGCAGTTCTTC | . | few | TRBJ2-1 | TRBV6-2/TRBV6-3
CASSLDGRSDEQFF | TGTGCCAGCAGCTTAGATGGCCGGAGCGATGAGCAGTTCTTC | . | few | TRBJ2-1 | TRBV7-2
CASSFRGPGETQYF | TGTGCCAGCAGCTTCAGGGGGCCGGGAGAGACCCAGTACTTC | TRBD1 | many | TRBJ2-5 | TRBV5-5
CASSYGLMGSEKLFF | TGTGCCAGCAGTTATGGACTGATGGGGAGTGAAAAACTGTTTTTT | . | once | TRBJ1-4 | TRBV6-5
CASLPRGADTQYF | TGTGCCAGCCTTCCCCGGGGCGCAGATACGCAGTATTTT | . | . | TRBJ2-3 | TRBV6-2/TRBV6-3
CSVVGLAGGDTQYF | TGCAGCGTTGTAGGACTAGCGGGGGGCGATACGCAGTATTTT | TRBD2 | . | TRBJ2-3 | TRBV29-1
CASSYAGYHQSQHF | TGTGCCAGCAGTTACGCAGGGTATCATCAGTCCCAGCATTTT | . | once | TRBJ1-5 | TRBV12-3/TRBV12-4
CASSRLAGGSSYNEQFF | TGTGCCAGCAGCCGACTAGCGGGGGGGAGCTCCTACAATGAGCAGTTCTTC | TRBD2 | . | TRBJ2-1 | TRBV7-6
CASTWGGGLNTEAFF | TGTGCCAGCACCTGGGGCGGGGGACTGAACACTGAAGCTTTCTTT | . | . | TRBJ1-1 | TRBV7-9
CASSYSVLSQPQHF | TGTGCCAGCAGTTACTCAGTTCTCAGTCAGCCCCAGCATTTT | . | few | TRBJ1-5 | TRBV6-5